This T cell receptor beta chain was captured in a study of T cells expressing NK-cell markers. Across the whole study: Beta-chain profiling covered CD3+CD56+NKG2C+, CD3+CD56+NKG2C- and CD3+CD56-NKG2C+ sorted subsets. Out of eight donors sequenced, seven tested HCMV-seropositive and the remaining one seronegative.

This CDR3 is 15 amino acids long. Germline V gene sequence: CDR1 SGHAT, CDR2 FQDESV (reference sequence). In the case of this clonotype: Antigen: not known.

General study findings and limits: As a fraction of CD8+ T cells, dominant NKG2C+ clonotypes reached roughly 1.0-7.5% in six donors. Several donors likewise had their CD3+CD56-NKG2C+ fraction led by these clonotypes.

TCRdb re-called the 5' RACE reads and shows each CDR3 protein once, DNA omitted. The table counts about 380,000 distinct CDR3 sequences; under 6.5% lies in the top ten. The chain combines TRBV11-1 with TRBJ2-7; TCRdb designates TRBD2, a call that cannot be tested without DNA. The receptor was isolated from a man aged 18-69 years in good health. The sequenced material came from blood T cells: a sorted CD56 or NKG2C T cell subset, CD4+ or CD8+ T cells, or bulk PBMC T cells (not recorded which). The CDR3 here is CASSLLTTDSYEQYF.